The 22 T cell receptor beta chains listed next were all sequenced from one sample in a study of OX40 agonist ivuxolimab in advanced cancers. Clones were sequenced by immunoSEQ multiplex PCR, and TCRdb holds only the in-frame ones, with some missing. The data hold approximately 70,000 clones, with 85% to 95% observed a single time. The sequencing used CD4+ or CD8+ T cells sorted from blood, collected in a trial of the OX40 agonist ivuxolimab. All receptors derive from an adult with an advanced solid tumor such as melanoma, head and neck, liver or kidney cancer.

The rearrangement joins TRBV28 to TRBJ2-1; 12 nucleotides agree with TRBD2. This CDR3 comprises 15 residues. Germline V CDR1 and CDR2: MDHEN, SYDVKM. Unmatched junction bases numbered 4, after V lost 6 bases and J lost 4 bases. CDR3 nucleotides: TGTGCCAGCAGGCCGACTAGCGGGAGTTACAATGAGCAGTTCTTC. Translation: CASRPTSGSYNEQFF.

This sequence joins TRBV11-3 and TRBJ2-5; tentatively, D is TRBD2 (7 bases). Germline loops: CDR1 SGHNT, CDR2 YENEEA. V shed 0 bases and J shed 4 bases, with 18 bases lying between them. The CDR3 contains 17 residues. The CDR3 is CASSLDRGGGQGETQYF. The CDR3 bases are TGTGCCAGCAGCTTAGATCGGGGCGGGGGCCAAGGAGAGACCCAGTACTTC.

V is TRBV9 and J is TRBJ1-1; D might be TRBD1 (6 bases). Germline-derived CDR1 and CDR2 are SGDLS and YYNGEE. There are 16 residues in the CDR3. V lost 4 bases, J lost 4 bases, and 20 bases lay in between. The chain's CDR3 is CASSTDSSTPGTEAFF. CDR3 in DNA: TGTGCCAGCAGCACGGACAGTTCCACCCCGGGCACTGAAGCTTTCTTT.

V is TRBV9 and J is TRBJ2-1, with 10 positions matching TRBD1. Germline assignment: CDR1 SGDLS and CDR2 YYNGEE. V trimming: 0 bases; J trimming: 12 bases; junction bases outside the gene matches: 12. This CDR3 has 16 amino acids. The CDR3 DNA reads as TGTGCCAGCAGCGTAGATATGGGACAGGGGTCGGCGGGGCAGTTCTTC. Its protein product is CASSVDMGQGSAGQFF.

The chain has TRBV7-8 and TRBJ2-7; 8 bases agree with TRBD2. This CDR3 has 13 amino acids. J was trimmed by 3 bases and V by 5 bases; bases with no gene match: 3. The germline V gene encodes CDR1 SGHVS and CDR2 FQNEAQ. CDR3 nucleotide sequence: TGTGCCAGCAGCACCGGGACTAGCTACGAGCAGTACTTC. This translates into CASSTGTSYEQYF.

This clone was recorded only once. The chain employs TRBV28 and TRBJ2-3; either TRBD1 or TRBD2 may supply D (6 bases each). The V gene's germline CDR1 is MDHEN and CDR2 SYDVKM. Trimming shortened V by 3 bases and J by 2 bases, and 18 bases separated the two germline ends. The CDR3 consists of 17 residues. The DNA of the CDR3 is TGTGCCAGCAGTTTTTTAGGCGGGACACCGGACACAGATACGCAGTATTTT. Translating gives CASSFLGGTPDTDTQYF.

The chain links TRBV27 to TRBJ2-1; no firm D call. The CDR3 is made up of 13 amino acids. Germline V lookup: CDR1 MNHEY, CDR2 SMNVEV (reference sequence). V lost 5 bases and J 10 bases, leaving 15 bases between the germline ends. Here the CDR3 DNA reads TGTGCCAGCAGTATCTCCGACGTCGCGGAGCAGTTCTTC. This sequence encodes CASSISDVAEQFF.

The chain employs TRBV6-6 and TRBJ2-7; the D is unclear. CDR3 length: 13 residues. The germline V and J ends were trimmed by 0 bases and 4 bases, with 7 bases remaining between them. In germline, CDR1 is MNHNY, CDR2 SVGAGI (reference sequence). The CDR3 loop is CASSYSFNYEQYF. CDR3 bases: TGTGCCAGCAGTTACTCGTTCAATTACGAGCAGTACTTC.

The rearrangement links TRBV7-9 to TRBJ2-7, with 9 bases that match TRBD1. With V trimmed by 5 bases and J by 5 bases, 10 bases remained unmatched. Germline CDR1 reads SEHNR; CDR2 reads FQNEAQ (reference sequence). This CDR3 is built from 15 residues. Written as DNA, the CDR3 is TGTGCCAGCAGCCTATGGACAGGGGTAGAAAACGAGCAGTACTTC. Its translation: CASSLWTGVENEQYF. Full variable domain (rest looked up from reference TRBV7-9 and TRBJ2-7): DTGVSQNPRHKITKRGQNVTFRCDPISEHNRLYWYRQTLGQGPEFLTYFQNEAQLEKSRLLSDRFSAERPKGSFSTLEIQRTEQGDSAMYLCASSLWTGVENEQYFGPGTRLTVT.

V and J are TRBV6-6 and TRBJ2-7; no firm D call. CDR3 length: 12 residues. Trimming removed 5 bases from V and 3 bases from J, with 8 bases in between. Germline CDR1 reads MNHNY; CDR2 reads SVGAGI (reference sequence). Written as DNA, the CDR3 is TGTGCCAGCAGTCAAGGGCTCTACGAGCAGTACTTC. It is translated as CASSQGLYEQYF.

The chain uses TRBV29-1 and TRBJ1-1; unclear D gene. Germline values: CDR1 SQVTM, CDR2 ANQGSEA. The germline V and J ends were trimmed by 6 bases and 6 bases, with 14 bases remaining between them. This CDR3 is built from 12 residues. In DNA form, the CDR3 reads TGCAGCGTCCTGGTTCCACCAGCTGAAGCTTTCTTT. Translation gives CSVLVPPAEAFF. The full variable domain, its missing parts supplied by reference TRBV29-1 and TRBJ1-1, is SAVISQKPSRDICQRGTSLTIQCQVDSQVTMMFWYRQQPGQSLTLIATANQGSEATYESGFVIDKFPISRPNLTFSTLTVSNMSPEDSSIYLCSVLVPPAEAFFGQGTRLTVV.

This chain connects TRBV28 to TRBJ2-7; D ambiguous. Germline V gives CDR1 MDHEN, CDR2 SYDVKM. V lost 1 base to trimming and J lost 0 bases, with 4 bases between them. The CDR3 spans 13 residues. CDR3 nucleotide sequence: TGTGCCAGCAGTTTATACAACTCCTACGAGCAGTACTTC. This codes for CASSLYNSYEQYF.

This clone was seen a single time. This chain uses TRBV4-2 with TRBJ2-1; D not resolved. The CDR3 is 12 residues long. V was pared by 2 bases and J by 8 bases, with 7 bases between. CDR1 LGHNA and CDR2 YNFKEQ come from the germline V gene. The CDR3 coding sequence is TGTGCCAGCAGCCAAAATTTAGATGAGCAGTTCTTC. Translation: CASSQNLDEQFF.

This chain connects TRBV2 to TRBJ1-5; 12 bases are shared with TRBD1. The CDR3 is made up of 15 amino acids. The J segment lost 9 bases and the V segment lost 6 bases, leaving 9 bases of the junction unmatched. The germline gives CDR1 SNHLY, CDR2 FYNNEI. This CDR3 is CASRAPGQGAPPQHF. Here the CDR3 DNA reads TGTGCCAGCAGGGCGCCGGGACAGGGGGCTCCGCCCCAGCATTTT.

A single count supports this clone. CDR3 in amino acids: CAWSVWGTGYGYTF. The CDR3 DNA is TGTGCCTGGAGTGTATGGGGCACCGGCTATGGCTACACCTTC. This rearrangement joins TRBV30 to TRBJ1-2; D possibly corresponds to TRBD1 (5 bases). This CDR3 region has 14 residues. The germline V gene has CDR1 GTSNPN and CDR2 SVGIG (reference sequence). Trimming removed 0 bases at V and 4 bases at J, with 12 bases between.

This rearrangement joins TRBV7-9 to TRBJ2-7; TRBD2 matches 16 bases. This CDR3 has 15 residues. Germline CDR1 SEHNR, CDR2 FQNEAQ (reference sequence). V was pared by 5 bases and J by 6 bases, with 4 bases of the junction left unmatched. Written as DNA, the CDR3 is TGTGCCAGCAGCCCCGGGACTAGCGGGAGGGTCGAGCAGTACTTC. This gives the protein CASSPGTSGRVEQYF.

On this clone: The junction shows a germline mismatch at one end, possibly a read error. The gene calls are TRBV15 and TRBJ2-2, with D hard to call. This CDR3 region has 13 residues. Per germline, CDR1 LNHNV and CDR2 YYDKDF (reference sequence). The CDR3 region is CATTRLYTGELFF. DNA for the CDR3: TGTGCCACCACCAGATTGTACACCGGGGAGCTGTTTTTT.

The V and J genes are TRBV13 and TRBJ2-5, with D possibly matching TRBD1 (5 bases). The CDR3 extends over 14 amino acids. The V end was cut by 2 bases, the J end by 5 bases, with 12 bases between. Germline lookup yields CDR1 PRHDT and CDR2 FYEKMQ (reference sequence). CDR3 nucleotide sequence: TGTGCCAGCAGCTTACAGGGTGCCGGGGAGACCCAGTACTTC. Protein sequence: CASSLQGAGETQYF.

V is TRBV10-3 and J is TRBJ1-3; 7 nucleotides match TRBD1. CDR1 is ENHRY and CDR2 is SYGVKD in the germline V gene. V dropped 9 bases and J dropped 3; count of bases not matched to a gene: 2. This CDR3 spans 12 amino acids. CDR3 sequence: CAMTGYGNTIYF. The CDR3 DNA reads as TGTGCCATGACAGGGTATGGAAACACCATATATTTT.

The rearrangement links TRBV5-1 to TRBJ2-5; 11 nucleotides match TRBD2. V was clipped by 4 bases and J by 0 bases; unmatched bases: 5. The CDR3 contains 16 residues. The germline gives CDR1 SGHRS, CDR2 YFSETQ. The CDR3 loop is CASSLGTSGYQETQYF. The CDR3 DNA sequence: TGCGCCAGCAGCCTCGGGACTAGCGGATACCAAGAGACCCAGTACTTC.

The CDR3 DNA reads as TGTGCCAGCAGCTTAGAGTACCGAGCGGATTCACCTAATGAGCAGTTCTTC. Protein product: CASSLEYRADSPNEQFF. This chain links TRBV7-9 with TRBJ2-1, with a tentative D call TRBD2 (5 bases). The germline V and J ends were trimmed by 1 base and 7 bases, with 20 bases remaining between them. The length of the CDR3 is 17 residues. From germline, CDR1 is SEHNR and CDR2 FQNEAQ (reference sequence).

DNA of the CDR3: TGTGCCAGCGGGGGACAGGGGCCCTACGAGCAGTACTTC. Encoded protein: CASGGQGPYEQYF. This chain joins TRBV27 and TRBJ2-7, with 10 nucleotides matching TRBD1. This CDR3 region has 13 residues. CDR1 MNHEY and CDR2 SMNVEV come from the germline V gene (reference sequence). V gave up 8 bases and J gave up 2 bases; unmatched junction bases: 3.